This note documents a single TCR beta chain sequence. Per the original data handling: Reference gene primer amplification gave estimated nucleated cell counts. Only in-frame clones appear in the TCRdb table, and some are missing; sequencing was by immunoSEQ multiplex PCR. The V and J calls and the clone size are those of that table, but D and trimming were determined from the DNA. The sample has 310,000 or so clones; 85% to 90% are singletons. The CDR3 is 15 amino acids. Germline CDR1 is MNHEY and CDR2 is SVGEGT. Unmatched junction bases numbered 6, after V lost 5 bases and J lost 4 bases. Seattle patient enrollment occurred during active infection, with longitudinal follow-up thereafter. This specimen belongs to a study of blood T cell repertoires in COVID-19. Study-level information: The samples span acute and convalescent COVID-19 from the United States, Italy and Spain.

The sequencing sample was made of peripheral blood. The TCR sequence derives from a woman in her 30s with COVID-19, enrolled during active disease. V is TRBV6-2 or TRBV6-3 and J is TRBJ1-1, with TRBD1 matching 11 bases. The CDR3 nucleotides are TGTGCCAGCAGTACCGGGACAGGGGGGGGCACTGAAGCTTTCTTT. Residues: CASSTGTGGGTEAFF.